The next 8 T cell receptor beta chains were all read from a single sample in a study of immune evolution from preneoplasia to lung adenocarcinoma. Sequencing used immunoSEQ multiplex PCR; TCRdb keeps in-frame clones, though not all of them. The repertoire holds approximately 3,700 clones, with approximately 72% as singletons. Sequenced material: FFPE minimally invasive lung adenocarcinoma tissue. Every receptor here comes from a person aged 65-85 years with lung adenocarcinoma.

The rearrangement links TRBV5-6 to TRBJ2-3, with D possibly being TRBD1 (6 bases). The CDR3 length is 14 residues. The V gene's germline CDR1 is SGHDT and CDR2 YYEEEE. V was clipped by 3 bases and J by 1 base, with 9 bases between them. CDR3 loop: CASSSEGGTDTQYF. The CDR3 nucleotides read TGTGCCAGCAGCTCCGAGGGGGGCACAGATACGCAGTATTTT.

This clone has just a few counts. The chain uses TRBV6-6 and TRBJ2-1; 8 bases agree with TRBD1. Germline assignment: CDR1 MNHNY and CDR2 SVGAGI (reference sequence). The junction had 4 bases not matched to a gene; V was cut back by 9 bases and J by 0 bases. The CDR3 is made up of 14 amino acids. The CDR3 DNA reads as TGTGCCAGTGCCGGGACAGGCTCCTACAATGAGCAGTTCTTC. Amino acids: CASAGTGSYNEQFF.

The chain combines TRBV6-6 with TRBJ1-5, with D possibly being TRBD1 (5 bases). The CDR3 loop spans 14 amino acids. Germline lookup yields CDR1 MNHNY and CDR2 SVGAGI (reference sequence). Trimming left V 4 bases short and J 2 bases short, with 9 bases between. In DNA, the CDR3 is TGTGCCAGCAGTTCCTCGGGGGGCAATCAGCCCCAGCATTTT. Amino acid sequence: CASSSSGGNQPQHF.

This clone was picked up a small number of times. V gene TRBV7-9 combines with J gene TRBJ2-5; D ambiguous. Trimming cost V 2 bases and J 5 bases, with 9 bases left between them. The length of the CDR3 is 13 residues. Germline V gene sequence: CDR1 SEHNR, CDR2 FQNEAQ (reference sequence). CDR3 sequence (DNA): TGTGCCAGCAGCTTAAGATCAGAGGAGACCCAGTACTTC. Protein: CASSLRSEETQYF. Full variable domain (outside the CDR3, taken from reference TRBV7-9 and TRBJ2-5): DTGVSQNPRHKITKRGQNVTFRCDPISEHNRLYWYRQTLGQGPEFLTYFQNEAQLEKSRLLSDRFSAERPKGSFSTLEIQRTEQGDSAMYLCASSLRSEETQYFGPGTRLLVL.

The chain carries TRBV9 and TRBJ2-5, with D possibly TRBD1 on 5 matching bases. CDR3 length: 13 residues. Trimming pared 5 bases from V and 3 bases from J, leaving 11 bases between. Germline assignment: CDR1 SGDLS and CDR2 YYNGEE. The CDR3 sequence: CASSSQGEETQYF. DNA for the CDR3: TGTGCCAGCAGTTCTCAGGGTGAAGAGACCCAGTACTTC.

The rearrangement uses TRBV29-1 and TRBJ2-7, with D maybe TRBD2 (6 bases). The ends were cut back, 6 bases at V and 1 base at J, with 13 bases in the middle. In germline, CDR1 is SQVTM, CDR2 ANQGSEA. This CDR3 has 13 residues. CDR3 bases: TGCAGCGTAAGAAAGGGACTTTCCTACGAGCAGTACTTC. Its translation: CSVRKGLSYEQYF.

The chain employs TRBV25-1 and TRBJ1-6, with no clear D. V shed 7 bases and J shed 0 bases, with 10 bases lying between them. This CDR3 has 15 residues. Germline values: CDR1 MGHDK, CDR2 SYGVNS. The CDR3 sequence: CASISPSSYNSPLHF. The CDR3 nucleotides read TGTGCCAGCATTTCCCCGAGCTCCTATAATTCACCCCTCCACTTT. Together with reference TRBV25-1 and TRBJ1-6, the CDR3 gives the full variable domain: EADIYQTPRYLVIGTGKKITLECSQTMGHDKMYWYQQDPGMELHLIHYSYGVNSTEKGDLSSESTVSRIRTEHFPLTLESARPSHTSQYLCASISPSSYNSPLHFGNGTRLTVT.

This chain joins TRBV7-9 and TRBJ2-6; TRBD1 might be the D (6 bases). CDR3 size: 16 residues. V shed 4 bases and J shed 4 bases, with 14 bases lying between them. The germline gives CDR1 SEHNR, CDR2 FQNEAQ (reference sequence). CDR3 residues: CASSYSTGSGANVLTF. The CDR3 nucleotides are TGTGCCAGCAGCTACTCCACAGGGTCCGGGGCCAACGTCCTGACTTTC.